Listed below are T cell receptor beta chains from one sample, sequenced in a study of lymphopenia after photon versus proton radiotherapy. Method: immunoSEQ multiplex PCR; TCRdb's copy keeps in-frame clones and lacks some. Of around 63,000 clones in the sample, 80% to 90% were seen once. The sequencing here drew on peripheral blood, taken from a patient treated with proton-based radiotherapy. The source is a man of 80 years or more with esophageal cancer. CDR3s include the opening cysteine and the closing phenylalanine or tryptophan. D genes are given only for firm matches. Clone size is given for some rows only: seen once, a few or many times, or a class if the clone is expanded.

CDR3	DNA	size	V	J	D
CASSSRDAYEQYF	TGTGCCAGCAGCTCGCGGGACGCCTACGAGCAGTACTTC	NA	TRBV11-3	TRBJ2-7	NA
CSVAGGYDSYEQYF	TGCAGCGTTGCGGGGGGTTACGACTCCTACGAGCAGTACTTC	NA	TRBV29-1	TRBJ2-7	TRBD2
CASSARWGYLADTQYF	TGCGCCAGCAGTGCTAGATGGGGGTACCTGGCAGATACGCAGTATTTT	NA	TRBV4-3	TRBJ2-3	NA
CASTKNRANYGYTF	TGTGCCAGCACCAAAAACAGGGCTAACTATGGCTACACCTTC	NA	TRBV6-5	TRBJ1-2	NA
CSVGGGSNEKLFF	TGCAGCGTTGGTGGGGGTTCTAATGAAAAACTGTTTTTT	NA	TRBV29-1	TRBJ1-4	NA
CASSLAGGGTGELFF	TGTGCCAGCAGCTTAGCGGGAGGAGGCACCGGGGAGCTGTTTTTT	NA	TRBV7-2	TRBJ2-2	NA
CASSLVQARVSPLHF	TGTGCCAGCAGCTTAGTTCAAGCCAGGGTTTCACCCCTCCACTTT	NA	TRBV7-2	TRBJ1-6	NA
CASSVEAAEGEAFF	TGTGCCAGCAGCGTAGAAGCCGCCGAGGGTGAAGCTTTCTTT	few	TRBV9	TRBJ1-1	NA
CAWSVPSSGGSAQYF	TGTGCCTGGAGTGTACCGTCTAGCGGGGGCTCGGCCCAGTACTTC	NA	TRBV30	TRBJ2-5	TRBD2
CATGTSADEQYF	TGTGCCACCGGGACTAGCGCGGACGAGCAGTACTTC	NA	TRBV10-3	TRBJ2-7	TRBD2
CASSDGNSYEQYF	TGTGCCAGCAGCGACGGAAACTCCTACGAGCAGTACTTC	NA	TRBV7-2	TRBJ2-7	NA
CASTEGGTGGFSQYF	TGTGCCAGCACGGAAGGGGGGACAGGGGGCTTTTCTCAGTATTTT	NA	TRBV2	TRBJ2-3	TRBD1
CASRGDRGLYEQYF	TGTGCCAGCAGGGGGGACAGGGGGCTCTACGAGCAGTACTTC	NA	TRBV28	TRBJ2-7	TRBD1
CASSPGTGQETQYF	TGTGCCAGCAGCCCTGGGACAGGTCAAGAGACCCAGTACTTC	NA	TRBV4-2	TRBJ2-5	TRBD1
CASKEGLANYGYTF	TGCGCCAGCAAGGAGGGCTTAGCCAACTATGGCTACACCTTC	NA	TRBV5-1	TRBJ1-2	NA
CAINTGTGETGELFF	TGTGCCATCAACACGGGAACAGGGGAAACCGGGGAGCTGTTTTTT	NA	TRBV10-3	TRBJ2-2	TRBD1
CASSFDRASYEQYF	TGTGCCAGCAGCTTCGACAGGGCGTCCTACGAGCAGTACTTC	NA	TRBV7-2	TRBJ2-7	TRBD1
CASSTEGVYEQYF	TGTGCCAGTAGTACGGAAGGTGTTTACGAGCAGTACTTC	NA	TRBV19	TRBJ2-7	NA
CASSAGTENYGYTF	TGTGCCAGCAGCGCTGGGACAGAAAACTATGGCTACACCTTC	once	TRBV7-8	TRBJ1-2	TRBD1
CAISGEGSLAYEQYF	TGTGCCATCAGTGGTGAGGGGTCCCTGGCCTACGAGCAGTACTTC	once	TRBV10-3	TRBJ2-7	NA
CASSQSWGEKLFF	TGTGCCAGCAGCCAATCATGGGGTGAAAAACTGTTTTTT	NA	TRBV5-6	TRBJ1-4	NA
CASSGVSYNSPLHF	TGTGCCAGCAGTGGAGTTTCCTATAATTCACCCCTCCACTTT	NA	TRBV2	TRBJ1-6	NA
CASSAGPGGYTF	TGTGCCAGCAGCGCGGGCCCAGGTGGCTACACCTTC	NA	TRBV5-4	TRBJ1-2	NA
CASSLDQGLNEKLFF	TGTGCCAGCAGCTTGGATCAGGGTTTGAATGAAAAACTGTTTTTT	NA	TRBV5-8	TRBJ1-4	NA
CASMGRGGGETQYF	TGCGCCAGCATGGGAAGAGGGGGCGGAGAGACCCAGTACTTC	NA	TRBV5-1	TRBJ2-5	TRBD1
CASSKGQDTEAFF	TGCGCCAGCAGCAAAGGACAGGACACTGAAGCTTTCTTT	NA	TRBV5-1	TRBJ1-1	TRBD1
CASSLSGTGLNQPQHF	TGCGCCAGCAGCTTGTCTGGGACAGGGCTCAATCAGCCCCAGCATTTT	NA	TRBV5-1	TRBJ1-5	TRBD1
CASNLDGGGFSGNTIYF	TGTGCCAGCAACCTGGACGGGGGGGGATTCTCTGGAAACACCATATATTTT	NA	TRBV7-2	TRBJ1-3	NA